This TCR beta chain was sequenced in a study of T cells expressing NK-cell markers. After re-calling the 5' RACE reads, TCRdb lists one entry per CDR3 protein, DNA absent. In all, the sample yields about 400,000 distinct CDR3 sequences. The CDR3 extends over 15 amino acids. Germline V gives CDR1 SGHTS, CDR2 YDEGEE. The clonotype was recovered from a woman aged 45-65 years in good health. What was sequenced was blood T cells: a sorted CD56 or NKG2C T cell subset, CD4+ or CD8+ T cells, or bulk PBMC T cells (not recorded which). V gene TRBV5-8 combines with J gene TRBJ1-5; lacking DNA, the TRBD1 call made by TCRdb goes unchecked. CDR3 region: CASHYSGTPFWPQHF.